This T cell receptor (beta chain) emerged from a study of cytomegalovirus exposure and HLA in healthy donors (dated by TCRdb to the late 2010s). In terms of the full investigation: According to an earlier analysis of 587 of the donors, 150 million to 200 million T cells yielded roughly 110 million unique TCR beta sequences and 276 Gb of sequence data. Approximately 300 gigabases of sequencing data and roughly 81 million unique TCR sequences made up an early release that covered approximately 620 HLA-typed donors. The genetic ancestry cluster associated with self-reported Caucasian donors included about 84% of the roughly 410 genotyped donors. The study was designed to test whether signatures of past pathogen exposure could be identified by cataloging public T cell receptors. Using immunosequencing, the study profiled T cell repertoires from 500 to 800 subjects and related those repertoires to cytomegalovirus serostatus. A separate validation cohort of 90 to 150 different subjects was used in addition to the roughly 700-subject first cohort. The study combined high-throughput TCR immunosequencing, statistical association of individual TCRs with disease status, and machine learning to predict cytomegalovirus infection status. A later analysis re-examined previously published TCR beta repertoires from around 670 donors and added high-resolution HLA genotyping to investigate patterns of TCR occurrence. Rather than using new phenotypic data, the later analysis identified candidate immune exposures from TCR beta sequences and from how often those sequences occurred across donors. An earlier analysis of around 640 of the donors used high-throughput TCR beta sequencing to judge whether each TCR beta V gene segment behaved as functional or pseudogenic. Donor age, sex, ethnicity and CMV serostatus were compiled alongside the repertoire data. A later genetic analysis used genome-wide SNP genotypes for about 60% of the 666 donors, treating that subset as a discovery cohort. All discovery cohort repertoires had been generated on a single sequencing platform. Class I and class II HLA loci were covered by the typing at four-digit resolution. The number of typed donors differed by locus: roughly 629-640 for A, B, C, DRB1 and DQB1; 500 to 550 for DQA1; roughly 600 for DPA1; and about 450 for DPB1. Because of strong linkage in the cohort, five DR-DQ haplotypes were treated as single units for association and clustering. Across about 380 genotyped donors of the cohort, an average of roughly 230,000 unique TCR beta nucleotide sequences per donor were sequenced, and around 20% of those sequences were non-productive.

Unmatched junction bases come to 1, with V trimmed by 2 bases and J by 0 bases. The CDR3, cysteine through phenylalanine, is 16 amino acids long. The sequence is cut down to CDR3 DNA, 48 bases in frame from base 1. Via the germline V gene (reference sequence), CDR1 is LNHNV and CDR2 YYDKDF. Libraries were made using the immunoSEQ multiplex PCR assay. The multiplex PCR relied on a mix of 60 forward primers for TCR Vbeta segments and 13 reverse primers for TCR Jbeta segments. A multiplex PCR assay on genomic DNA amplified the CDR3 region of rearranged TCR beta genes. The Illumina HiSeq System was used to sequence the amplified TCR beta libraries as 87-base-pair reads. On the authors' methods: A later analysis counted approximately 76 million unique TCR beta chains across the 670 or so repertoires, and roughly 11 million of these chains were shared by at least two donors. Raw reads were error-corrected and collapsed into unique sequences by a nearest-neighbor algorithm in which closely related sequences were merged to remove PCR and sequencing errors. Alignment of CDR3 sequences to IMGT reference sequences was used to assign V, D and J gene segments. Each retained sequence needed at least a six-nucleotide match to both a V gene segment and a J gene segment. Rearrangements were classified as productive when the CDR3 lacked stop codons and remained in frame with V and J, and all other rearrangements were classified as non-productive. Following IMGT convention, CDR3 was defined as the stretch from the second conserved V-encoded cysteine up to the conserved J-encoded phenylalanine. The earlier analysis of 500 to 600 of the donors excluded sequences that lacked an unambiguous match to a single V gene segment. In an earlier analysis of around 590 of the donors, a V segment was called functional when productive rearrangements were above 56.7%, and segregating when the standard deviation between donors exceeded 5%. A statistical classification framework was developed to diagnose cytomegalovirus status using the catalog of TCR beta chain sequences. A later analysis assigned V and J genes by comparing TCR nucleotide sequences with IMGT/GENE-DB human TR gene sequences. In a later analysis, CDR3 sequences and most-parsimonious VDJ recombination scenarios were assigned using the TCRdist pipeline. In a later analysis, each TCR beta chain was defined by its CDR3 amino acid sequence together with its V-gene family, and reads without a unique V-gene family were excluded. In a later analysis, fewer than 650 highly shared, low-generation-probability nucleotide sequences were removed to address suspected cross-contamination and a sequencing artifact. In a later analysis, a clonal expansion index was calculated for each public chain from normalized within-repertoire ranks of inferred template counts. In a later analysis, generation probabilities were computed with a VDJ recombination model fitted to out-of-frame rearrangements, and the resulting probabilities were checked against IGoR. A later analysis scored TCR-TCR, TCR-HLA and TCR-CMV co-occurrence with hypergeometric tests, applying a repertoire-size bias correction to TCR pairs. False discovery rates were estimated in a later analysis by permuting HLA or CMV assignments 20 times. A later analysis grouped co-occurring TCRs with DBSCAN, adding TCRdist sequence similarity when clustering within HLA-allele-positive subsets. Co-occurrence clustering excluded repertoires with fewer than 30,000 or more than 120,000 public chains, plus five with anomalous nucleotide sharing. This immuneACCESS table, as held by TCRdb, lists in-frame sequences with V and J called but not all clones. Of the missing ones, under half trace to an unresolved V gene in checked studies; the others have no known cause. The D gene and trimming were derived from the DNA, and the V and J assignments and clone size from that table. The sample table lists roughly 190,000 clones, approximately 80% of them with a count of one. The biggest ten clones account for about 1.5% of the sample.

Here is what the overall study found, with its caveats: Some IMGT-functional V segments, including TRBV6-2 and TRBV6-3, could not be told apart with the 87-base-pair reads, so those segments were excluded. A few of the identified cytomegalovirus-associated TCR beta chains were confirmed in vitro to be specific for cytomegalovirus antigens. An association between a missense DCLRE1C variant and V-gene and J-gene trimming of TCR beta chains was found in a later genetic analysis and replicated in an independent cohort. Across donors, most TCR sequences were observed very rarely, whereas some public TCRs were present in many individuals. A total of fewer than 200 TCR beta chains were listed by the study as associated with cytomegalovirus. The authors suggested that the approach could potentially be extended to other disease states and immunological phenotypes. A later genetic analysis reported fewer N-insertions in productive TCRs among donors in an Asian-associated ancestry cluster than the roughly 670-donor mean. A later analysis associated 16,951 TCR beta sequences with specific HLA alleles at a false discovery rate of 0.05. In a later analysis, HLA-associated TCR beta chains showed more clonal expansion and lower generation probabilities than non-associated chains that were equally common. The presence/absence analyses assumed that sequencing depth was roughly uniform across donors, and that assumption may not be true. In a later analysis, several top co-occurrence clusters were reported to appear linked to parvovirus B19, influenza, CMV and Epstein-Barr virus. Strong co-occurrence of HLA alleles, especially DR and DQ, made assigning TCR associations to individual alleles difficult. Because some donors lacked HLA typing at each locus, the association tests relied only on the typed subset. An earlier analysis of several hundred of the donors showed that most TCR beta V segments appeared in productive rearrangements either about 87% or about 30% of the time, which broadly matched IMGT annotations. Linkage disequilibrium might explain the correlated functional status among segregating V segments, but an unknown experimental factor could not be ruled out. The sequencing pipeline was judged likely to have produced a cluster of highly shared sequence variants as a technical artifact. Only TCR beta chains were sequenced in this cohort, and the absence of alpha or paired-chain data limited detectable features. In a later analysis, the rate of TCR association differed among HLA loci, with DRB1 alleles having the most associated TCRs and HLA-C alleles having the fewest. A further reported finding was that TCR beta sequences accurately predicted the HLA-A and HLA-B alleles for most subjects in the first cohort. Because counts were too low, seventeen rarely observed V segments, including chromosome 9 orphons, were left out of the earlier analysis of a few hundred of the donors. The only immune exposure information available for the cohort was CMV serostatus. Most CMV-associated TCR beta chains appeared to be HLA-restricted in a later analysis, and the HLA associations seemed to be driven largely by CMV exposure. The classifier was reported to diagnose cytomegalovirus status with high specificity and sensitivity in both the original and validation cohorts.

Points on this clone: The antigen it binds to is not known. Base qualities are not at hand, and no much larger clone is one base apart.

The cohort comprised fewer than 700 healthy bone marrow donors. Cohort members were all nominally healthy when sampled, although unrecorded immune exposures were likely present. The donor was CMV seronegative and was included in the group of about 400 seronegative cohort members. A peripheral blood sample was provided by each donor, and peripheral blood mononuclear cells were used for TCR beta sequencing. Genomic DNA extraction from the blood cell samples was performed with the Qiagen DNeasy Blood Extraction Kit. This receptor was obtained from a woman aged 18-29 years in good health and CMV-seronegative. Input material: PBMCs. The sequence is built from TRBV15 and TRBJ2-1; 10 of the junction bases match TRBD2. DNA sequence: TGTGCCACCAGCAGATCTAGCGGGAGCTCCTACAATGAGCAGTTCTTC. Its protein product is CATSRSSGSSYNEQFF.